These 28 T cell receptor beta chains were all obtained from the same sample, sequenced in a study of blood T cell repertoires in COVID-19. Here immunoSEQ multiplex PCR was the method, and the copy in TCRdb shows in-frame clones only, minus some. Here the sample spans roughly 250,000 clones, around 90% being singletons. Sequencing was carried out using PBMCs or T cells enriched from blood (not recorded which). These receptors came from a woman aged 30 to 39 with acute COVID-19.

V gene TRBV19 combines with J gene TRBJ2-7, with TRBD1 identical over 8 bases. This CDR3 spans 14 amino acids. CDR1 and CDR2 (germline): LNHDA, SQIVND (reference sequence). With V trimmed by 4 bases and J by 5 bases, 7 bases remained unmatched. In DNA form, the CDR3 reads TGTGCCAGTAGTAGAGGACAGGGACTGGACGAGCAGTACTTC. This translates into CASSRGQGLDEQYF.

This clone was picked up one time. The chain uses TRBV6-5 and TRBJ1-1; no clear D. The V end lost 0 bases, the J end lost 3 bases, and 14 bases lay between the germline ends. The CDR3 length is 16 residues. Germline V gene data show CDR1 as MNHEY and CDR2 as SVGAGI. As DNA, the CDR3 is TGTGCCAGCAGTTACTCCCCCCGGGGAGGAGACACTGAAGCTTTCTTT. Residues: CASSYSPRGGDTEAFF.

The chain combines TRBV30 with TRBJ1-5; no clear D gene. This CDR3 spans 15 amino acids. Germline CDR1 reads GTSNPN; CDR2 reads SVGIG (reference sequence). V was cut by 0 bases and J by 2 bases, with 11 bases left in between. The CDR3 nucleotides read TGTGCCTGGAGTGTAAACCTCGGGGGCAATCAGCCCCAGCATTTT. Its protein is CAWSVNLGGNQPQHF.

The chain has TRBV19 and TRBJ1-4, with D tentatively TRBD1 (6 bases). Trimming took 3 bases from V and 11 from J, leaving 13 bases between them. CDR3 size: 13 residues. CDR1 is LNHDA and CDR2 is SQIVND in the germline V gene (reference sequence). The DNA for the CDR3 is TGTGCCAGTAGTATTGCAGGGGTCAGGAAACTGTTTTTT. Translation: CASSIAGVRKLFF.

The rearrangement joins TRBV29-1 to TRBJ2-7; tentative D call: TRBD2 (5 bases). CDR1 is SQVTM, CDR2 ANQGSEA, per germline. The CDR3 is 13 residues long. The V end was cut by 0 bases, the J end by 3 bases, with 9 bases between. CDR3 bases: TGCAGCGTTGAAGATCGGGGTCGCTACGAGCAGTACTTC. It codes for CSVEDRGRYEQYF.

The rearrangement joins TRBV27 to TRBJ2-1; 11 bases are a match to TRBD2. The germline CDR1 and CDR2 sequences are MNHEY and SMNVEV (reference sequence). Germline trimming cut 5 bases from V and 7 bases from J; bases unmatched to any gene: 7. The CDR3 totals 15 residues. In DNA, the CDR3 is TGTGCCAGCAGTAAACTAGCGGGGGTGAGGAATGAGCAGTTCTTC. The encoded protein is CASSKLAGVRNEQFF.

V gene TRBV25-1 combines with J gene TRBJ1-2; no clear D. The CDR3 is 15 residues long. Germline lookup yields CDR1 MGHDK and CDR2 SYGVNS. Trimming stripped 1 base from V and 0 bases from J, with 9 bases between. The CDR3 spells CASSESGKANYGYTF. The CDR3 nucleotides read TGTGCCAGCAGTGAATCCGGTAAAGCTAACTATGGCTACACCTTC.

The V call is TRBV5-5, the J call TRBJ1-4; D is possibly TRBD1 (5 bases). Germline CDR1 reads SGHKS; CDR2 reads YYEKEE (reference sequence). Trimming shortened V by 5 bases and J by 3 bases, and 11 bases separated the two germline ends. CDR3 length: 14 amino acids. The CDR3 spells CASRREGPNEKLFF. The CDR3 DNA reads TGTGCCAGCAGGAGGGAGGGACCTAATGAAAAACTGTTTTTT.

This clone was counted a few times. This rearrangement joins TRBV28 to TRBJ1-2; 7 positions agree with TRBD1. The ends lost 10 bases at V and 7 bases at J; junction bases unmatched: 18. The CDR3 is 15 residues long. Germline V gene sequence: CDR1 MDHEN, CDR2 SYDVKM. The DNA for the CDR3 is TGTGCCATCCAGATACAAATACAGGGGATTGGTGGCTACACCTTC. It encodes CAIQIQIQGIGGYTF.

This chain joins TRBV18 and TRBJ2-2; tentative D call: TRBD1 (5 bases). Trimming pared 3 bases from V and 3 bases from J, leaving 11 bases between. The V gene's germline CDR1 is KGHSH and CDR2 LQKENI. The CDR3 runs to 15 residues. The CDR3 bases are TGTGCCAGCTCACCGGGGCCCTCGGACACCGGGGAGCTGTTTTTT. This encodes CASSPGPSDTGELFF.

The rearrangement joins TRBV7-8 to TRBJ1-2; D is ambiguous. V was clipped by 3 bases and J by 3 bases, with 17 bases between them. CDR3 length: 16 amino acids. Per the germline V gene, CDR1 is SGHVS and CDR2 is FQNEAQ. The CDR3 DNA reads as TGTGCCAGCAGCTTCGGTCTCGCCACCCCGGACTATGGCTACACCTTC. Translation gives CASSFGLATPDYGYTF.

This clone was detected once. The chain combines TRBV30 with TRBJ1-1; no reliable D call. Germline V gives CDR1 GTSNPN, CDR2 SVGIG (reference sequence). CDR3 size: 12 residues. V was clipped by 0 bases and J by 5 bases, with 7 bases between them. Written as DNA, the CDR3 is TGTGCCTGGAGTGTACGAGGTACTGAAGCTTTCTTT. As protein: CAWSVRGTEAFF.

The rearrangement uses TRBV28 and TRBJ1-2, with 7 positions matching TRBD1. The CDR3 runs 13 residues. Germline loops: CDR1 MDHEN, CDR2 SYDVKM. Germline trimming cut 11 bases from V and 4 bases from J; bases unmatched to any gene: 10. As DNA, the CDR3 is TGTGCCTCTTATGAGGGACAGATCTATGGCTACACCTTC. Translating it yields CASYEGQIYGYTF.

V usage is TRBV18 and J usage is TRBJ2-7, with TRBD2 matching 12 bases. The trim removed 3 bases at V and 1 base at J, leaving 10 bases unmatched. Germline CDR1 is KGHSH and CDR2 is LQKENI. The CDR3 is 18 residues long. This CDR3 reads CASSPPLAGGPLSYEQYF. CDR3 bases: TGTGCCAGCTCACCGCCACTAGCGGGAGGCCCTCTATCCTACGAGCAGTACTTC.

CDR3 amino acids: CASMGTGGVYEQYF. The CDR3 region has the DNA TGTGCCAGTATGGGGACAGGGGGTGTCTACGAGCAGTACTTC. This chain connects TRBV19 to TRBJ2-7, with TRBD1 identical over 11 bases. Unmatched junction bases numbered 5, after V lost 7 bases and J lost 3 bases. Germline V gene data show CDR1 as LNHDA and CDR2 as SQIVND (reference sequence). This CDR3 contains 14 residues.

This chain uses TRBV5-1 with TRBJ1-2; the D is unclear. Trimming pared 5 bases from V and 0 bases from J, leaving 14 bases between. Germline loops: CDR1 SGHRS, CDR2 YFSETQ. This CDR3 is built from 15 residues. The CDR3 DNA sequence: TGCGCCAGCAGTAACGGACTGAGTACTAACTATGGCTACACCTTC. Translation: CASSNGLSTNYGYTF.

The chain joins TRBV5-1 to TRBJ2-1; D is perhaps TRBD1 (7 bases). V was shortened by 4 bases and J by 6 bases, with 8 bases between the two germline ends. The CDR3 is made up of 12 amino acids. Per the germline V gene, CDR1 is SGHRS and CDR2 is YFSETQ. Written as DNA, the CDR3 is TGCGCCAGCAGCCAGGGGGGCAATGAGCAGTTCTTC. This gives the protein CASSQGGNEQFF.

This clone was counted once. The rearrangement joins TRBV19 to TRBJ2-3; D unclear. The length of the CDR3 is 14 residues. The V gene's germline CDR1 is LNHDA and CDR2 SQIVND (reference sequence). With 0 bases removed from V and 1 base from J, the gap between germline ends came to 5 bases. CDR3 sequence reads: CASSIDRGTDTQYF. The DNA for the CDR3 is TGTGCCAGTAGTATAGATCGTGGCACAGATACGCAGTATTTT. Complete variable domain (other parts from reference TRBV19 and TRBJ2-3): DGGITQSPKYLFRKEGQNVTLSCEQNLNHDAMYWYRQDPGQGLRLIYYSQIVNDFQKGDIAEGYSVSREKKESFPLTVTSAQKNPTAFYLCASSIDRGTDTQYFGPGTRLTVL.

This chain links TRBV24-1 with TRBJ2-5, with TRBD2 matching over 14 bases. After removal of 1 base from V and 3 bases from J, the junction contained 6 bases not matched to a gene. Germline CDR1 is KGHDR and CDR2 is SFDVKD. This CDR3 has 18 amino acids. In DNA form, the CDR3 reads TGTGCCACCAGTGATTTCGGGAAGGGACTAGCGGGGGAAGAGACCCAGTACTTC. It codes for CATSDFGKGLAGEETQYF.

This chain connects TRBV29-1 to TRBJ1-1; the D is unclear. V lost 4 bases and J lost 4, with 13 bases in between. The CDR3 has 13 residues. Germline loops: CDR1 SQVTM, CDR2 ANQGSEA. CDR3 nucleotides: TGCAGCGTTGGACTCCTGACGGGCACTGAAGCTTTCTTT. This encodes CSVGLLTGTEAFF. The complete variable domain, with remaining parts taken from reference TRBV29-1 and TRBJ1-1, reads SAVISQKPSRDICQRGTSLTIQCQVDSQVTMMFWYRQQPGQSLTLIATANQGSEATYESGFVIDKFPISRPNLTFSTLTVSNMSPEDSSIYLCSVGLLTGTEAFFGQGTRLTVV.

The V call is TRBV6-6, the J call TRBJ1-1, with 7 bases fitting TRBD1. This CDR3 is 14 amino acids long. Looked up from germline, CDR1 is MNHNY and CDR2 is SVGAGI (reference sequence). V lost 6 bases, J lost 1 base, and 5 bases stayed unmatched. The CDR3 loop is CASRPGTANTEAFF. The CDR3 nucleotides read TGTGCCAGCAGGCCCGGGACAGCGAACACTGAAGCTTTCTTT.

CDR3 nucleotide sequence: TGTGCCTGGAAGGTCGGGACAGGGGCCACAGATACGCAGTATTTT. Translating gives CAWKVGTGATDTQYF. This sequence joins TRBV30 and TRBJ2-3, with TRBD1 identical over 10 bases. The CDR3 covers 15 residues. Trimming at V came to 4 bases and at J to 2 bases, leaving 6 bases not matched to a gene. Germline V gene lookup returns CDR1 GTSNPN and CDR2 SVGIG (reference sequence).

This chain links TRBV7-9 with TRBJ1-4; D is possibly TRBD1 (6 bases). Germline V gene data show CDR1 as SEHNR and CDR2 as FQNEAQ (reference sequence). This CDR3 spans 14 amino acids. V gave up 2 bases and J gave up 10 bases, with 14 bases separating them. The CDR3 sequence: CASSLPPGGAKLFF. CDR3 bases: TGTGCCAGCAGCTTACCCCCGGGGGGCGCAAAACTGTTTTTT.

In this sample, this clone turned up a few times. The chain uses TRBV19 and TRBJ1-5; D is uncertain. CDR3 length: 13 amino acids. Trimming left V 3 bases short and J 6 bases short, with 9 bases between. Germline lookup yields CDR1 LNHDA and CDR2 SQIVND (reference sequence). The CDR3 is CASSIKVGQPQHF. CDR3 sequence (DNA): TGTGCCAGTAGTATCAAAGTCGGTCAGCCCCAGCATTTT.

The V and J genes are TRBV5-1 and TRBJ1-4, with a weak D call TRBD1 (5 bases). The V gene lost 4 bases and the J gene lost 5 bases, with 18 bases spanning the gap. Germline values: CDR1 SGHRS, CDR2 YFSETQ. This CDR3 region has 16 residues. Here the CDR3 DNA reads TGCGCCAGCAGCCCCTCCTCTCGGCAGGGCAATGAAAAACTGTTTTTT. Its protein product is CASSPSSRQGNEKLFF.

This clone was detected only once. J is TRBJ2-3 and V is TRBV19, with D perhaps TRBD2 (5 bases). CDR3 length: 16 residues. Trimming cost V 5 bases and J 5 bases, with 20 bases left between them. Germline loops: CDR1 LNHDA, CDR2 SQIVND (reference sequence). CDR3 loop: CASSSHSSSGIDTQYF. The CDR3 DNA is TGTGCCAGTAGTTCGCATAGCTCCTCCGGGATAGATACGCAGTATTTT.

This clone was seen a single time. The chain recombines TRBV12-2 with TRBJ2-1; the table's D call of TRBD1 was not tested on the DNA. TRBV12-2 is listed as a pseudogene. The CDR3 has 14 amino acids. CDR3 region: CASRLVLGDTLQFF. The CDR3 region has the DNA TGTGCAAGTCGCTTGGTCCTCGGGGACACCTTACAGTTCTTC.

This chain connects TRBV7-9 to TRBJ1-1; possible D gene TRBD1, 5 bases. The V end was cut by 5 bases, the J end by 1 base, with 17 bases between. Germline V gene lookup returns CDR1 SEHNR and CDR2 FQNEAQ (reference sequence). The CDR3 has 16 residues. The CDR3 sequence: CASSGDLRVENTEAFF. The CDR3 DNA follows: TGTGCCAGCAGCGGGGACTTAAGGGTGGAGAACACTGAAGCTTTCTTT.